What follows are 22 T cell receptor beta chains derived from one specimen sequenced in a study of T cell changes during pregnancy in multiple sclerosis (dated by TCRdb to about 2019). Library construction relied on the immunoSEQ multiplex PCR assay. Not all clones reach the TCRdb copy of this immuneACCESS table, which keeps in-frame sequences only. Checked studies attribute under half of the gap to unresolved V genes and leave the rest unexplained. The sample has tens of thousands of clones on record, more than 90% of them singletons. Roughly 3.6% of the sample is held by the ten biggest clonotypes. This material consisted of peripheral blood, taken after pregnancy. Receptors originate from a female donor in good health, enrolled as a control in a pregnancy study.

The chain has TRBV5-6 and TRBJ1-5, with D maybe TRBD1 (5 bases). Trimming removed 4 bases at V and 9 bases at J, with 11 bases between. The germline gives CDR1 SGHDT, CDR2 YYEEEE. CDR3 length: 12 residues. Written as DNA, the CDR3 is TGTGCCAGCAGCAGGGGTGGTCTGCCCCAGCATTTT. It encodes CASSRGGLPQHF. Complete variable domain (other parts from reference TRBV5-6 and TRBJ1-5): DAGVTQSPTHLIKTRGQQVTLRCSPKSGHDTVSWYQQALGQGPQFIFQYYEEEERQRGNFPDRFSGHQFPNYSSELNVNALLLGDSALYLCASSRGGLPQHFGDGTRLSIL.

The genes are TRBV7-9 and TRBJ1-1; the match to TRBD1 covers 8 bases. The CDR3 runs to 16 residues. Germline CDR1 SEHNR, CDR2 FQNEAQ (reference sequence). Germline trimming cut 2 bases from V and 0 bases from J; bases unmatched to any gene: 5. The CDR3 here is CASSLQGAYLNTEAFF. For the CDR3, the DNA is TGTGCCAGCAGCTTACAGGGGGCTTATTTGAACACTGAAGCTTTCTTT.

This sequence joins TRBV6-1 and TRBJ2-1, with TRBD2 matching over 10 bases. Germline CDR1 reads MNHNS; CDR2 reads SASEGT. The J segment lost 4 bases and the V segment lost 8 bases, leaving 8 bases of the junction unmatched. There are 15 residues in the CDR3. The CDR3 DNA reads TGTGCCAGCGGGGACTTAGCGGGGGGATACAATGAGCAGTTCTTC. Its protein is CASGDLAGGYNEQFF.

The rearrangement joins TRBV4-3 to TRBJ2-6; 8 bases agree with TRBD2. V shed 4 bases, J shed 0 bases, and the junction held 8 bases outside the gene matches. In germline, CDR1 is LGHNA, CDR2 YSLEER. This CDR3 spans 18 amino acids. For the CDR3, the DNA is TGCGCCAGCAGCCCGCACGCCGGGACTAGCTCTGGGGCCAACGTCCTGACTTTC. This translates into CASSPHAGTSSGANVLTF.

This rearrangement joins TRBV7-8 to TRBJ2-7; 9 bases are a match to TRBD1. The CDR3 covers 15 residues. The germline V gene has CDR1 SGHVS and CDR2 FQNEAQ. V dropped 3 bases and J dropped 3; count of bases not matched to a gene: 6. The CDR3 region has the DNA TGTGCCAGCAGCTTTACGCCGGGACAGGGCTACGAGCAGTACTTC. It is translated as CASSFTPGQGYEQYF.

This clone was seen a few times. Additional DNA sequences in this sample encode the identical CDR3. The V gene is TRBV27, the J gene TRBJ1-1; D is unresolved. Per germline, CDR1 MNHEY and CDR2 SMNVEV (reference sequence). The CDR3 runs 13 residues. The V and J ends lost 3 bases and 2 bases respectively, with 7 bases between them. The CDR3 reads CASSLGRNTEAFF. In DNA form, the CDR3 reads TGTGCCAGCAGTTTGGGCAGAAACACTGAAGCTTTCTTT.

This clone was counted between two and nine times. J is TRBJ1-1 and V is TRBV18; a weak D match, TRBD1 (5 bases). This CDR3 has 14 residues. The V end was cut by 2 bases, the J end by 2 bases, with 9 bases between. CDR1 is KGHSH and CDR2 is LQKENI in the germline V gene. CDR3 in amino acids: CASSPSGRNTEAFF. DNA for the CDR3: TGTGCCAGCTCACCATCAGGGCGTAACACTGAAGCTTTCTTT.

This chain uses TRBV7-9 with TRBJ2-2; 11 bases are shared with TRBD2. The CDR3 extends over 17 amino acids. Trimming at V came to 5 bases and at J to 1 base, leaving 6 bases not matched to a gene. Germline CDR1 SEHNR, CDR2 FQNEAQ (reference sequence). CDR3 in DNA: TGTGCCAGCAGCAGCCCGGGACTAGCGGTGAACACCGGGGAGCTGTTTTTT. This gives the protein CASSSPGLAVNTGELFF.

The rearrangement uses TRBV27 and TRBJ1-1; no definite D call. The V end lost 0 bases, the J end lost 0 bases, and 2 bases lay between the germline ends. The CDR3 sequence is 13 residues long. The germline V gene has CDR1 MNHEY and CDR2 SMNVEV (reference sequence). The CDR3 sequence: CASSLSMNTEAFF. CDR3 DNA sequence: TGTGCCAGCAGTTTATCTATGAACACTGAAGCTTTCTTT.

This sequence joins TRBV7-9 and TRBJ2-7; 8 nucleotides agree with TRBD1. The CDR3 length is 15 residues. Germline CDR1 and CDR2: SEHNR and FQNEAQ (reference sequence). With V trimmed by 5 bases and J by 1 base, 7 bases remained unmatched. CDR3 sequence (DNA): TGTGCCAGCAGCCACGGGACAGGCCCATCCTACGAGCAGTACTTC. Its protein is CASSHGTGPSYEQYF. Supplemented by reference TRBV7-9 and TRBJ2-7, the full variable domain reads DTGVSQNPRHKITKRGQNVTFRCDPISEHNRLYWYRQTLGQGPEFLTYFQNEAQLEKSRLLSDRFSAERPKGSFSTLEIQRTEQGDSAMYLCASSHGTGPSYEQYFGPGTRLTVT.

The rearrangement joins TRBV28 to TRBJ2-7; TRBD1 is a possible D gene (6 bases). Per the germline V gene, CDR1 is MDHEN and CDR2 is SYDVKM. The CDR3 totals 13 residues. V was clipped by 0 bases and J by 3 bases, with 6 bases between them. The CDR3 spells CASSLWDSYEQYF. CDR3 DNA: TGTGCCAGCAGTTTATGGGACAGCTACGAGCAGTACTTC.

This chain links TRBV27 with TRBJ2-3; TRBD2 agrees at 13 bases. Looked up from germline, CDR1 is MNHEY and CDR2 is SMNVEV (reference sequence). The V and J ends lost 4 bases and 6 bases, in that order; junction bases with no gene match: 7. The CDR3 length is 16 residues. The CDR3 protein is CASSSGLAGVVDTQYF. In DNA form, the CDR3 reads TGTGCCAGCAGTTCCGGACTAGCGGGAGTAGTGGATACGCAGTATTTT.

The chain links TRBV2 to TRBJ2-7, with a tentative D call TRBD1 (6 bases). Germline CDR1 and CDR2: SNHLY and FYNNEI. The CDR3 is 14 residues long. V was clipped by 3 bases and J by 4 bases, with 13 bases between them. CDR3 coding DNA: TGTGCCAGCAGTGAGTCGACAAGGGGGTACGAGCAGTACTTC. Protein sequence: CASSESTRGYEQYF.

The chain links TRBV15 to TRBJ1-4; the match to TRBD1 covers 10 bases. The germline V gene encodes CDR1 LNHNV and CDR2 YYDKDF (reference sequence). J was trimmed by 7 bases and V by 2 bases; bases with no gene match: 4. This CDR3 is built from 15 residues. The CDR3 coding sequence is TGTGCCACCAGCAGACTGGGGACAGGGGTTGAAAAACTGTTTTTT. It codes for CATSRLGTGVEKLFF.

The rearrangement uses TRBV4-3 and TRBJ2-7, with 7 bases that match TRBD2. The V gene's germline CDR1 is LGHNA and CDR2 YSLEER. The CDR3 has 16 amino acids. J gave up 4 bases and V 0 bases, and 9 bases lay outside the gene matches. The CDR3 is CASSQDEGRGGYEQYF. CDR3 nucleotides: TGCGCCAGCAGCCAAGATGAGGGACGGGGAGGGTACGAGCAGTACTTC.

The V call is TRBV19, the J call TRBJ2-1; TRBD2 matches at 12 bases. CDR3 length: 15 amino acids. V was clipped by 5 bases and J by 8 bases; unmatched bases: 7. The germline gives CDR1 LNHDA, CDR2 SQIVND (reference sequence). CDR3 DNA: TGTGCCAGTAGTCCCGGGACTAGCGGGTCGTATGAGCAGTTCTTC. Protein: CASSPGTSGSYEQFF.

This chain uses TRBV29-1 with TRBJ2-7, with 10 nucleotides matching TRBD1. Germline CDR1 reads SQVTM; CDR2 reads ANQGSEA. This CDR3 has 15 amino acids. Losses at the gene ends were 3 bases for V and 4 bases for J; bases not matched to a gene: 9. CDR3 DNA sequence: TGCAGCGTTGAGGAGGACAGGGGGTTAATGTACGAGCAGTACTTC. Residues: CSVEEDRGLMYEQYF.

The chain couples TRBV5-1 to TRBJ2-7; 14 nucleotides line up with TRBD2. The CDR3 sequence is 16 residues long. J lost 4 bases, V lost 0 bases, and 3 bases had no gene match. In germline, CDR1 is SGHRS, CDR2 YFSETQ. CDR3 sequence: CASSLEGLAGAYEQYF. The CDR3 bases are TGCGCCAGCAGCTTGGAGGGACTAGCGGGAGCTTACGAGCAGTACTTC.

The rearrangement links TRBV4-1 to TRBJ1-2; 8 nucleotides align to TRBD1. This CDR3 is built from 13 residues. Germline V gene sequence: CDR1 MGHRA, CDR2 YSYEKL. V shed 4 bases, J shed 8 bases, and the junction held 6 bases outside the gene matches. The DNA of the CDR3 is TGCGCCAGCAGCCCTACTGGACAGGGCGGCTACACCTTC. As protein: CASSPTGQGGYTF.

The genes are TRBV27 and TRBJ2-7; 9 nucleotides match TRBD2. CDR1 and CDR2 (germline): MNHEY, SMNVEV (reference sequence). V dropped 2 bases and J dropped 2; count of bases not matched to a gene: 1. CDR3 length: 14 amino acids. CDR3 protein: CASSLERGAYEQYF. CDR3 DNA sequence: TGTGCCAGCAGTTTAGAGCGGGGGGCCTACGAGCAGTACTTC.

This chain links TRBV28 with TRBJ2-5; possibly TRBD2 for D (6 bases). V lost 7 bases and J 5 bases, leaving 11 bases between the germline ends. The CDR3 is 12 residues long. CDR1 and CDR2 from the germline V gene are MDHEN and SYDVKM. CDR3 sequence: CASTAGLETQYF. DNA for the CDR3: TGTGCCAGCACAGCGGGTCTGGAGACCCAGTACTTC. The variable domain in full, completed from reference TRBV28 and TRBJ2-5, reads DVKVTQSSRYLVKRTGEKVFLECVQDMDHENMFWYRQDPGLGLRLIYFSYDVKMKEKGDIPEGYSVSREKKERFSLILESASTNQTSMYLCASTAGLETQYFGPGTRLLVL.

V gene TRBV6-5 combines with J gene TRBJ2-1; 10 bases are a match to TRBD1. The germline V gene encodes CDR1 MNHEY and CDR2 SVGAGI. This CDR3 is built from 15 residues. Germline trimming cut 5 bases from V and 10 bases from J; bases unmatched to any gene: 11. The CDR3 DNA follows: TGTGCCAGCAGTCTATGGACAGGGGGAGAATCCGAGCAGTTCTTC. Its translation is CASSLWTGGESEQFF.